This TCR beta chain was retrieved from a study of control samples from healthy donors and cancer patients. Using immunoSEQ multiplex PCR, the repertoire was profiled, and TCRdb retains in-frame clones only, with some absent. The sample gives around 200,000 clones, over 90% of which show up once; roughly 1.6% is in the top ten. This TCR was sampled from a man aged 45-60 years in good health. The sequenced sample was blood.

The CDR3 region is CASTNDRGLTGELFF. Written as DNA, the CDR3 is TGTGCCAGCACTAACGACAGGGGGCTCACCGGGGAGCTGTTTTTT. The rearrangement joins TRBV6-5 to TRBJ2-2; 10 positions match TRBD1. This CDR3 spans 15 amino acids. CDR1 and CDR2 (germline): MNHEY, SVGAGI. The ends lost 7 bases at V and 4 bases at J; junction bases unmatched: 6.